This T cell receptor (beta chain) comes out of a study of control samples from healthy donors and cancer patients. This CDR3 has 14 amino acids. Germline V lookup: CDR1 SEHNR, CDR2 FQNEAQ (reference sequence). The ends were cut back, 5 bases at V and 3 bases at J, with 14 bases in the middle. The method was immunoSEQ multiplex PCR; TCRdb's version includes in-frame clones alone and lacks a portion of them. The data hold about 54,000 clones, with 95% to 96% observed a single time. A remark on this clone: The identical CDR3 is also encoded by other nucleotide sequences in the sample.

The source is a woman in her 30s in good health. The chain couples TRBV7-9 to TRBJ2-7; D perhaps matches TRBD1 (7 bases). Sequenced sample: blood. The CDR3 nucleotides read TGTGCCAGCAGCCCGCGGGACAGTAGCTACGAGCAGTACTTC. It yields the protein CASSPRDSSYEQYF.